The entry below gives a single T cell receptor beta chain sequence along with its context. This clone's antigen is unknown. Within one base of it there is no much larger clone, and no base qualities were kept. The immunoSEQ Assay, a bias-controlled multiplex PCR, was used to amplify TCRbeta CDR3 regions from genomic DNA. The original methods were these. Nucleated cell counts per sample were estimated from amplification of reference gene primers within the assay. To quantify the absolute abundance of each unique TCRbeta CDR3 rearrangement, sequence reads were collapsed and filtered. Productive Simpson clonality was computed per sample as the square root of Simpson's diversity index over productive rearrangements. TCRdb limited this immuneACCESS table to in-frame rearrangements with V and J called. A share of clones is missing; checked studies link under half to unresolved V genes, and the rest is unexplained. The DNA gave D and trimming, while V, J and clone size come from that table. The sample table holds about 120,000 clones, of which more than 70% were seen once. Of the sample, over 1% falls within the top ten clones.

Spanning cysteine to phenylalanine, the CDR3 consists of 13 amino acids. Only the CDR3 portion is preserved as DNA: 39 bases, with reading frame beginning at the first base. The junction shows trimming of 5 bases on V and 10 bases on J, and the gene matches do not reach 3 bases of it. CDR1 SGHNT and CDR2 YENEEA were looked up in the germline V gene. The collaborating institutions used their own protocols to collect whole blood in K2EDTA tubes. Collaborator samples were shipped for TCRbeta analysis as frozen whole blood, isolated PBMCs, or DNA extracted from either sample type. This sample was taken from a study of blood T cell repertoires in COVID-19 (dated by TCRdb to between 2020 and 2021). In terms of the full investigation: The collaborator samples originated in the United States, Italy and Spain and spanned the acute and convalescent phases of COVID-19. The prospective study material was composed of cDNA or gDNA derived from T cells, B-cell-depleted T cells, or PBMCs. The dataset comprised deeply sampled blood TCRbeta repertoires from subjects exposed to, actively infected with, or recovered from COVID-19. A freely available public database, intended as a resource for researchers studying the immune response to SARS-CoV-2, is where the repertoires were released. The samples were drawn from two sources: the first 160 participants of the ongoing ImmuneRACE study, and 1,254 subjects contributed by 6 global collaborators. Nearly every sample came with metadata listing a de-identified subject ID, COVID-19 status, age in years and sex. HLA class I and class II types, where available, came from metadata supplied by the sample provider rather than from assay-based typing.

Study-level results and caveats: The quantity of clinical and demographic metadata differed by source and by participant and was supplied without curation.

Recombination linked TRBV11-3 to TRBJ2-1, with 12 bases matching TRBD2. The clonotype comes from an elderly woman with acute or convalescent COVID-19. The sequenced sample was peripheral blood. The CDR3 corresponds to CASSQGTSGEQFF. The DNA sequence follows: TGTGCCAGCAGCCAAGGGACTAGCGGGGAGCAGTTCTTC.